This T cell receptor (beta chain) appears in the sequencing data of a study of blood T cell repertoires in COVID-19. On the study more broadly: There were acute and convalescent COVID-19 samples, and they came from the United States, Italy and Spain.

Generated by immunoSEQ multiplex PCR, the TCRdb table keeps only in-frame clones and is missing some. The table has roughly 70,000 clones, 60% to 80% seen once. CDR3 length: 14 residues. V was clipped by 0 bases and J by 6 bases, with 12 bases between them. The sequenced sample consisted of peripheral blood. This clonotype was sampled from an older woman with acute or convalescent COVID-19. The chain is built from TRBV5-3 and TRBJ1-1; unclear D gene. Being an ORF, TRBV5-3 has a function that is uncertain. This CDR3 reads CARSLGHKGSEAFF. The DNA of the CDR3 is TGTGCCAGAAGCTTGGGACACAAAGGATCTGAAGCTTTCTTT.